This record looks at one T cell receptor beta chain sequence and its context. CDR3 length: 15 amino acids. Trimming took 8 bases from V and 5 from J, leaving 22 bases between them. Germline values: CDR1 DFQATT, CDR2 SNEGSKA (reference sequence). TCRdb re-analysed the RT-PCR reads in MiXCR, keeping a single row per CDR3 protein. There are around 700,000 distinct CDR3 sequences in the sample; approximately 15% occur only once, and 3.6% lies in the top ten. The chain recombines TRBV20-1 with TRBJ1-5; possible D gene TRBD1, 6 bases. The sequencing sample was made of memory CD4+ T cells from blood. This clonotype was obtained from a female donor in good health, serving as a healthy control. The chain's CDR3 is CSTAPGHPRDQPQHF. For the CDR3, the DNA is TGCAGTACCGCCCCGGGACACCCTCGCGATCAGCCCCAGCATTTT.